The 32 T cell receptor beta chains listed next were all sequenced from one sample in a study of blood T cell repertoires in COVID-19. TCRdb's copy holds only in-frame clones and misses some; the assay was immunoSEQ multiplex PCR. Of about 180,000 clones listed, roughly 89% are singletons. The sample taken for sequencing was peripheral blood. All receptors come from a woman aged 70 to 79 with COVID-19, enrolled during active disease.

V usage is TRBV24-1 and J usage is TRBJ1-5; 9 nucleotides agree with TRBD1. Germline CDR1 and CDR2: KGHDR and SFDVKD. CDR3 length equals 14 residues. V lost 4 bases and J lost 10; bases outside the gene matches: 7. CDR3 sequence reads: CATSENTGGRPQHF. The CDR3 nucleotides read TGTGCCACCAGTGAGAACACAGGGGGCAGACCCCAGCATTTT.

The chain carries TRBV5-1 and TRBJ2-7; the match to TRBD2 covers 7 bases. This CDR3 has 15 amino acids. Trimming cost V 3 bases and J 4 bases; bases outside gene matches: 10. Per the germline V gene, CDR1 is SGHRS and CDR2 is YFSETQ. CDR3 sequence reads: CASSSGGGIEYEQYF. The CDR3 nucleotides read TGCGCCAGCAGCTCCGGGGGAGGGATTGAATACGAGCAGTACTTC. The full variable domain, in which reference TRBV5-1 and TRBJ2-7 provide the parts outside the CDR3, is KAGVTQTPRYLIKTRGQQVTLSCSPISGHRSVSWYQQTPGQGLQFLFEYFSETQRNKGNFPGRFSGRQFSNSRSEMNVSTLELGDSALYLCASSSGGGIEYEQYFGPGTRLTVT.

V and J are TRBV27 and TRBJ2-7; 8 bases map to TRBD1. V dropped 5 bases and J dropped 0; count of bases not matched to a gene: 6. Germline V CDR1 and CDR2: MNHEY, SMNVEV (reference sequence). The CDR3 covers 15 residues. The DNA of the CDR3 is TGTGCCAGCAGTCCGAGGACAGGGCTCTCCTACGAGCAGTACTTC. Translation: CASSPRTGLSYEQYF.

This chain connects TRBV24-1 to TRBJ1-5, with unresolved D. CDR1 is KGHDR and CDR2 is SFDVKD in the germline V gene. The germline V and J ends were trimmed by 5 bases and 0 bases, with 7 bases remaining between them. The CDR3 contains 14 residues. Written as DNA, the CDR3 is TGTGCCACCAGTGGATTCTATAGCAATCAGCCCCAGCATTTT. Protein product: CATSGFYSNQPQHF.

Written as DNA, the CDR3 is TGTGCCAGTAGTATACTAGCGGTTTACAATGAGCAGTTCTTC. Its translation: CASSILAVYNEQFF. The J gene is TRBJ2-1, the V gene TRBV19; 7 bases align to TRBD2. The CDR3 length is 14 residues. The germline V gene encodes CDR1 LNHDA and CDR2 SQIVND (reference sequence). The trim removed 2 bases at V and 4 bases at J, leaving 2 bases unmatched.

J is TRBJ2-7 and V is TRBV7-9; 10 bases are shared with TRBD1. V shed 5 bases, J shed 2 bases, and the junction held 3 bases outside the gene matches. Germline V gene sequence: CDR1 SEHNR, CDR2 FQNEAQ (reference sequence). This CDR3 contains 14 residues. DNA of the CDR3: TGTGCCAGCAGCGAGGGACAGGGGCCCTACGAGCAGTACTTC. Translating it yields CASSEGQGPYEQYF.

The chain combines TRBV6-2 or TRBV6-3 with TRBJ2-1; 7 bases are a match to TRBD2. This CDR3 has 17 amino acids. The germline V gene has CDR1 MNHEY and CDR2 SVGEGT. Trimming took 0 bases from V and 4 from J; bases not matched to a gene: 9. The DNA of the CDR3 is TGTGCCAGCAGTTACTCGCCGGCTAGCGGATTATACAATGAGCAGTTCTTC. This gives the protein CASSYSPASGLYNEQFF.

This sequence joins TRBV9 and TRBJ2-2; maybe TRBD1 (5 bases). V dropped 2 bases and J dropped 2 bases, with 7 bases sitting between them. Germline values: CDR1 SGDLS, CDR2 YYNGEE. The CDR3 totals 14 residues. CDR3 residues: CASSVDINTGELFF. Written as DNA, the CDR3 is TGTGCCAGCAGCGTGGACATAAACACCGGGGAGCTGTTTTTT.

The CDR3: CACQFRDRTYEQYF. In nucleotides, the CDR3 is TGTGCCTGCCAGTTCCGGGACAGGACCTACGAGCAGTACTTC. The chain links TRBV30 to TRBJ2-7, with 8 bases aligning to TRBD1. This CDR3 has 14 residues. With 6 bases clipped from V and 2 bases from J, the junction kept 9 bases outside the gene matches. From germline, CDR1 is GTSNPN and CDR2 SVGIG (reference sequence).

In DNA, the CDR3 is TGTGCCAGCAGCCAAGTCGGTCAGCCCCAGCATTTT. Translated: CASSQVGQPQHF. The chain carries TRBV14 and TRBJ1-5, with no clear D. The V gene's germline CDR1 is SGHDN and CDR2 FVKESK. The length of the CDR3 is 12 residues. V was shortened by 1 base and J by 6 bases, with 4 bases between the two germline ends.

The chain links TRBV9 to TRBJ2-2; 11 nucleotides align to TRBD2. Germline CDR1 reads SGDLS; CDR2 reads YYNGEE. This CDR3 has 17 amino acids. J gave up 6 bases and V 4 bases, and 11 bases lay outside the gene matches. CDR3 nucleotide sequence: TGTGCCAGCAGCCCGAACGCACTAGCGGGAGCCCCCGGGGAGCTGTTTTTT. This translates into CASSPNALAGAPGELFF.

V usage is TRBV29-1 and J usage is TRBJ1-5; D is possibly TRBD1 (6 bases). V lost 6 bases and J lost 8, with 14 bases in between. Germline V gene sequence: CDR1 SQVTM, CDR2 ANQGSEA. The CDR3 runs to 12 residues. CDR3 sequence reads: CSVQREGEPQHF. CDR3 sequence (DNA): TGCAGCGTCCAAAGGGAGGGGGAGCCCCAGCATTTT.

J is TRBJ2-1 and V is TRBV11-3; 9 positions agree with TRBD2. The CDR3 contains 13 residues. V was pared by 5 bases and J by 12 bases, with 8 bases of the junction left unmatched. Germline CDR1 is SGHNT and CDR2 is YENEEA. Here the CDR3 reads CASSPGLAYGQFF. The CDR3 DNA sequence: TGTGCCAGCAGCCCGGGACTAGCATACGGGCAGTTCTTC.

The chain employs TRBV3-1 (or the pseudogene TRBV3-2) and TRBJ1-1, with D unresolved. Germline V gives CDR1 LGHDT, CDR2 YNNKEL (reference sequence). This CDR3 has 11 residues. Trimming took 3 bases from V and 6 from J, leaving 5 bases between them. This CDR3 reads CASSQRSEAFF. CDR3 DNA sequence: TGTGCCAGCAGCCAGAGGTCTGAAGCTTTCTTT.

V usage is TRBV6-5 and J usage is TRBJ1-2; 8 bases match TRBD1. Germline CDR1 is MNHEY and CDR2 is SVGAGI. This CDR3 is built from 14 residues. V was pared by 7 bases and J by 4 bases, with 8 bases of the junction left unmatched. The DNA for the CDR3 is TGTGCCAGCACCGACACAGGGGGAGTCTATGGCTACACCTTC. It specifies CASTDTGGVYGYTF.

This sequence joins TRBV20-1 and TRBJ2-7; TRBD2 matches at 7 bases. Germline CDR1 DFQATT, CDR2 SNEGSKA (reference sequence). Trimming cost V 3 bases and J 4 bases; bases outside gene matches: 3. The CDR3 extends over 12 amino acids. The CDR3 region is CSASWGGYEQYF. CDR3 DNA: TGCAGTGCTAGTTGGGGGGGATACGAGCAGTACTTC.

The rearrangement joins TRBV7-3 to TRBJ2-7, with D perhaps matching TRBD1 (7 bases). CDR3 length equals 15 residues. V lost 4 bases and J 0 bases, leaving 13 bases between the germline ends. Germline V gives CDR1 SGHTA, CDR2 FQGTGA. CDR3 residues: CASSSRGTASYEQYF. The CDR3 DNA sequence: TGTGCCAGCAGCTCCCGGGGGACAGCCTCCTACGAGCAGTACTTC.

With regard to this clone: The sample holds other DNA sequences that translate to the same CDR3. CDR3 sequence: CASSSAGQGRDYEQYF. CDR3 DNA sequence: TGTGCCAGCAGTTCCGCGGGACAGGGACGAGACTACGAGCAGTACTTC. V gene TRBV28 combines with J gene TRBJ2-7, with 9 bases that match TRBD1. CDR1 and CDR2 (germline): MDHEN, SYDVKM. The CDR3 loop spans 16 amino acids. Losses at the gene ends were 4 bases for V and 3 bases for J; bases not matched to a gene: 10.

This clone was found once. This rearrangement joins TRBV3-1 (or the pseudogene TRBV3-2) to TRBJ2-2, with 10 bases lining up with TRBD1. Germline V gives CDR1 LGHDT, CDR2 YNNKEL (reference sequence). The CDR3 covers 16 residues. Trimming cost V 4 bases and J 3 bases; bases outside gene matches: 5. Written as DNA, the CDR3 is TGTGCCAGCAGCCCCTGGGACAGGGGAGACACCGGGGAGCTGTTTTTT. Protein product: CASSPWDRGDTGELFF.

The chain is built from TRBV2 and TRBJ1-6; TRBD1 matches at 9 bases. The V gene's germline CDR1 is SNHLY and CDR2 FYNNEI. This CDR3 is built from 15 residues. J gave up 7 bases and V 0 bases, and 1 base lay outside the gene matches. The CDR3 DNA sequence: TGTGCCAGCAGTGAAGCAGACAGGGGGAATTCACCCCTCCACTTT. Translation gives CASSEADRGNSPLHF.

V and J are TRBV28 and TRBJ1-5, with unresolved D. Per germline, CDR1 MDHEN and CDR2 SYDVKM. The V end was cut by 7 bases, the J end by 5 bases, with 18 bases between. CDR3 length: 15 amino acids. This CDR3 is CASTHSGVGYQPQHF. For the CDR3, the DNA is TGTGCCAGCACCCACTCCGGGGTGGGGTATCAGCCCCAGCATTTT.

The chain recombines TRBV19 with TRBJ1-5; the D is unclear. Germline V CDR1 and CDR2: LNHDA, SQIVND (reference sequence). With 5 bases removed from V and 6 bases from J, the gap between germline ends came to 14 bases. CDR3 length equals 14 residues. The CDR3 spells CASSPLQARQPQHF. The CDR3, as DNA: TGTGCCAGTAGTCCCCTGCAGGCCCGTCAGCCCCAGCATTTT.

The rearrangement links TRBV9 to TRBJ2-1, with TRBD2 as a possible D gene (5 bases). CDR1 and CDR2 (germline): SGDLS, YYNGEE. The CDR3 loop spans 15 amino acids. Trimming left V 0 bases short and J 5 bases short, with 12 bases between. CDR3 nucleotide sequence: TGTGCCAGCAGCGTAGTGGGCTCGGAGGACAATGAGCAGTTCTTC. This encodes CASSVVGSEDNEQFF.

The chain uses TRBV18 and TRBJ1-3, with D hard to call. Per germline, CDR1 KGHSH and CDR2 LQKENI. V was shortened by 3 bases and J by 3 bases, with 3 bases between the two germline ends. CDR3 length: 12 amino acids. The CDR3 loop is CASSPNGNTIYF. The CDR3 bases are TGTGCCAGCTCACCTAATGGAAACACCATATATTTT.

The chain links TRBV9 to TRBJ2-2; TRBD1 matches at 9 bases. This CDR3 contains 17 residues. The germline V gene encodes CDR1 SGDLS and CDR2 YYNGEE. The junction had 7 bases not matched to a gene; V was cut back by 0 bases and J by 4 bases. The CDR3 is CASSVAMGQGITGELFF. CDR3 in DNA: TGTGCCAGCAGCGTAGCTATGGGACAGGGTATCACCGGGGAGCTGTTTTTT.

The chain combines TRBV27 with TRBJ1-5, with 7 positions matching TRBD1. There are 15 residues in the CDR3. CDR1 and CDR2 (germline): MNHEY, SMNVEV (reference sequence). The V gene end was trimmed by 5 bases and the J gene end by 6 bases; junction bases not matched to a gene: 10. CDR3 DNA sequence: TGTGCCAGCAGTAATACAGGGGAGGAACGTCAGCCCCAGCATTTT. This translates into CASSNTGEERQPQHF.

The chain uses TRBV11-3 and TRBJ2-5; the match to TRBD2 covers 7 bases. The V segment lost 4 bases and the J segment 2 bases; nucleotides outside the gene matches: 7. The V gene's germline CDR1 is SGHNT and CDR2 YENEEA. This CDR3 contains 15 residues. This CDR3 reads CASSSPFGGQETQYF. The CDR3 DNA follows: TGTGCCAGCAGCTCTCCCTTCGGGGGGCAAGAGACCCAGTACTTC.

The chain joins TRBV7-9 to TRBJ2-1, with D possibly matching TRBD2 (6 bases). The ends were cut back, 1 base at V and 4 bases at J, with 14 bases in the middle. The CDR3 spans 16 residues. Germline V gene lookup returns CDR1 SEHNR and CDR2 FQNEAQ (reference sequence). The CDR3 region is CASSLVGAGRYNEQFF. In nucleotides, the CDR3 is TGTGCCAGCAGCTTAGTAGGCGCGGGAAGGTACAATGAGCAGTTCTTC. Supplemented by reference TRBV7-9 and TRBJ2-1, the full variable domain reads DTGVSQNPRHKITKRGQNVTFRCDPISEHNRLYWYRQTLGQGPEFLTYFQNEAQLEKSRLLSDRFSAERPKGSFSTLEIQRTEQGDSAMYLCASSLVGAGRYNEQFFGPGTRLTVL.

This chain joins TRBV3-1 (or the pseudogene TRBV3-2) and TRBJ2-1; 9 bases align to TRBD2. Germline lookup yields CDR1 LGHDT and CDR2 YNNKEL (reference sequence). J was trimmed by 10 bases and V by 1 base; bases with no gene match: 11. The CDR3 covers 16 residues. This chain's CDR3 is CASSQALAGAFLEQFF. CDR3 sequence (DNA): TGTGCCAGCAGCCAAGCCTTAGCGGGAGCGTTCTTAGAGCAGTTCTTC.

The rearrangement joins TRBV6-5 to TRBJ1-3; D gene ambiguous. V lost 0 bases and J 2 bases, leaving 8 bases between the germline ends. The CDR3 spans 15 residues. In germline, CDR1 is MNHEY, CDR2 SVGAGI. The CDR3 DNA reads TGTGCCAGCAGTTACTCGGGAGGTGCTGGAAACACCATATATTTT. This gives the protein CASSYSGGAGNTIYF.

This chain links TRBV2 with TRBJ2-1; 10 bases map to TRBD1. Germline trimming cut 6 bases from V and 8 bases from J; bases unmatched to any gene: 13. The CDR3 runs 16 residues. Germline V gene lookup returns CDR1 SNHLY and CDR2 FYNNEI. CDR3 bases: TGTGCCAGCAGACTGTCGGCGGGACAGGGGCTCGATGAGCAGTTCTTC. Its translation: CASRLSAGQGLDEQFF. Variable domain in full (rest from reference TRBV2 and TRBJ2-1): EPEVTQTPSHQVTQMGQEVILRCVPISNHLYFYWYRQILGQKVEFLVSFYNNEISEKSEIFDDQFSVERPDGSNFTLKIRSTKLEDSAMYFCASRLSAGQGLDEQFFGPGTRLTVL.

This chain connects TRBV24-1 to TRBJ1-2; D remains unclear. CDR3 length: 13 amino acids. Germline-derived CDR1 and CDR2 are KGHDR and SFDVKD. The V end lost 2 bases, the J end lost 9 bases, and 12 bases lay between the germline ends. The CDR3 loop is CATSDSRRTSYTF. As DNA, the CDR3 is TGTGCCACCAGTGATTCTCGCAGAACGAGCTACACCTTC.